This is a list of T cell receptor beta chains from one sample in a study of T cell repertoires in cytomegalovirus infection. From the reads, TCRdb called clonotypes with MiXCR, one entry per CDR3 protein. The sample holds 630,000 or so distinct CDR3 sequences, 24% seen once. The specimen sequenced was CD8+ T cells from PBMCs. The receptors stem from a human donor in good health (CMV status not recorded). Some clones in this sample may be carry-over from other donors' samples. CDR3s include the opening cysteine and the closing phenylalanine or tryptophan. D genes are given only for firm matches. For some rows the clone size is stated as once, few or many, or as a class when expanded; others skip it.

J gene,V gene,D gene,clone size,CDR3 DNA,CDR3 protein
TRBJ1-6,TRBV13,.,.,TGTGCCAGCAGCCAACCCGGACGTACATCACCCCTCCACTTT,CASSQPGRTSPLHF
TRBJ1-1,TRBV5-4,TRBD1,.,TGTGCCAGCAGCGGACAGGGGATGGTTGCTTTCTTT,CASSGQGMVAFF
TRBJ2-1,TRBV7-6,.,many,TGTGCCAGCAGCTTCGGGAACCACAATGAGCAGTTCTTC,CASSFGNHNEQFF
TRBJ2-1,TRBV6-5,.,few,TGTGCCAGCAGTACTTCCGGGAAAAATGAGCAGTTCTTC,CASSTSGKNEQFF
TRBJ2-7,TRBV4-1,.,.,TGCGCCAGCAGCCACGAAGGGGTCGAGCAGTACTTC,CASSHEGVEQYF
TRBJ1-3,TRBV4-3,.,few,TGCGCCAGCAGCCAGATCGACTCTGGAAACACCATATATTTT,CASSQIDSGNTIYF
TRBJ2-3,TRBV4-3,.,.,TGCGCCAGCAGCCAAGACTCAGGGACAGATACGCAGTATTTT,CASSQDSGTDTQYF
TRBJ1-1,TRBV6-8,.,few,TGTGCCAGCAGTGTGACATCACCTGAAGCTTTCTTT,CASSVTSPEAFF
TRBJ2-5,TRBV10-2,TRBD2,few,TGCGCCAGCTTGAATAGCGGGGGCCAAGAGACCCAGTACTTC,CASLNSGGQETQYF
TRBJ2-1,TRBV7-9,.,.,TGTGCCAGCAGCTTAGCCCCTTTCTCCTACAATGAGCAGTTCTTC,CASSLAPFSYNEQFF
TRBJ2-6,TRBV20-1,TRBD1,.,TGCAGTGCTAGAGTATACCGGGACAGGGGTTCCTCTGGGGCCAACGTCCTGACTTTC,CSARVYRDRGSSGANVLTF
TRBJ1-2,TRBV20-1,.,.,TGCAGTGCTCAGGAATTCGATCGCTATGGCTACACCTTC,CSAQEFDRYGYTF
TRBJ1-4,TRBV6-6,.,many,TGTGCCAGCAGTTACTCGAGTGGCGCAGGAGGAGGAGAAAAACTGTTTTTT,CASSYSSGAGGGEKLFF
TRBJ2-5,TRBV25-1,.,few,TGTGCCAGCAGTGAATTTGGGGACAACCAAGAGACCCAGTACTTC,CASSEFGDNQETQYF
TRBJ2-7,TRBV7-9,.,.,TGTGCCAGCAGCTTAGTAACCCCCGGCTCCTACGAGCAGTACTTC,CASSLVTPGSYEQYF
TRBJ2-5,TRBV12-3/TRBV12-4,TRBD1,many,TGTGCCAGCAGTCCGGATACAGGGGTCGAGACCCAGTACTTC,CASSPDTGVETQYF
TRBJ2-1,TRBV28,TRBD2,few,TGTGCCAGCAGTACCGGGACTAGCGGGGCGGTTTACAATGAGCAGTTCTTC,CASSTGTSGAVYNEQFF
TRBJ1-2,TRBV7-9,.,many,TGTGCCAGCAGCCCTTGGGACCGTTGGGGCTACACCTTC,CASSPWDRWGYTF
TRBJ1-1,TRBV14,.,once,TGTGTCAGCAGCCAAGATTTTGGGACACCAATATCGAACACTGAAGCTTTCTTT,CVSSQDFGTPISNTEAFF
TRBJ1-1,TRBV6-5,.,few,TGTGCCAGCAGTTACCAATGGACAGCCAGCGTGGAAGCTTTCTTT,CASSYQWTASVEAFF
TRBJ1-1,TRBV14,.,.,TGTGCCAGCAGCCCAAAGGTCGACAGTCGGAACACTGAAGCTTTCTTT,CASSPKVDSRNTEAFF
TRBJ1-2,TRBV18,TRBD1,.,TGTGCCAGCTCGAACAAGGGACAGCCCAACTATGGCTACACCTTC,CASSNKGQPNYGYTF
TRBJ2-3,TRBV12-3/TRBV12-4,TRBD2,many,TGTGCCAGCAGTTCTACGACTAGCGGGTCCGTATTGGCCACAGATACGCAGTATTTT,CASSSTTSGSVLATDTQYF
TRBJ1-6,TRBV18,TRBD1,few,TGTGCCAGCTCCCCGGGACAGGGGGCTTTGATGGCACTTTTTAATTCACCCCTCCACTTT,CASSPGQGALMALFNSPLHF
TRBJ1-2,TRBV27,TRBD1,once,TGTGCCAGCAGGTTAGGGGGACAGTTCTATGGCTACACCTTC,CASRLGGQFYGYTF
TRBJ1-1,TRBV18,.,few,TGTGCCAGCTCACAGCCGGGACCTCGACCTGAAGCTTTCTTT,CASSQPGPRPEAFF
TRBJ2-6,TRBV27,.,.,TGTGCCAGCAGTTTAGACATCGGGAGTGGCTCTGGGACCAACGTCCTGACTTTC,CASSLDIGSGSGTNVLTF
TRBJ2-1,TRBV20-1,.,.,TGCAGTGCTAGAGAATCGAGAAGCTCCTACAATGAGCAGTTCTTC,CSARESRSSYNEQFF
TRBJ2-3,TRBV29-1,.,once,TGCAGCGTACAGCACGGTACGCAGTATTTT,CSVQHGTQYF
TRBJ1-1,TRBV7-9,.,few,TGTGCCACGTCCGGTTTCCTTGTCAATAAGAACACTGAAGCTTTCTTT,CATSGFLVNKNTEAFF
TRBJ2-4,TRBV20-1,TRBD1,.,TGCAGTGCTACCCTTTGGACAGGAGAAAACATTCAGTACTTC,CSATLWTGENIQYF
TRBJ2-4,TRBV4-1,.,few,TGCGCCAGCAGCCCCGGACCCCGCCCGGCGAACATTCAGTACTTC,CASSPGPRPANIQYF
TRBJ2-5,TRBV5-1,.,few,TGCGCCAGCAGCTTGGGGGACCTCTTCCAAGAGACCCAGTACTTC,CASSLGDLFQETQYF
TRBJ2-3,TRBV29-1,.,few,TGCAGCGTTGAAGACTTCGGGGACGTAACGGCAGATACGCAGTATTTT,CSVEDFGDVTADTQYF
TRBJ2-1,TRBV6-2/TRBV6-3,TRBD2,.,TGTGCCAGCAGTTACGTCAGGACTAGCGGTTTCACCTACAATGAGCAGTTCTTC,CASSYVRTSGFTYNEQFF
TRBJ2-3,TRBV28,TRBD2,few,TGTGCCAGCAGTTTTGTAGCGGGCGAAACAGATACGCAGTATTTT,CASSFVAGETDTQYF
TRBJ2-6,TRBV20-1,.,.,TGCAGTGCTGAACGGACAGTCCTTTGGGGGGCCAACGTCCTGACTTTC,CSAERTVLWGANVLTF
TRBJ2-7,TRBV12-3/TRBV12-4,.,.,TGTGCCAGCAGTTTCCGCTCCGGGACAACCTACGAGCAGTACTTC,CASSFRSGTTYEQYF
TRBJ1-5,TRBV6-2/TRBV6-3,TRBD1,few,TGTGCCAGCACCTACGAAAGGGGGCGGCAGCCCCAGCATTTT,CASTYERGRQPQHF
TRBJ2-6,TRBV14,.,many,TGTGCCAGCAGCCAAGTCGGACAGACTTCTGGGGCCAACGTCCTGACTTTC,CASSQVGQTSGANVLTF
TRBJ2-1,TRBV25-1,.,many,TGTGCCAGCAGTGACAGATCCCGACCCTACAATGAGCAGTTCTTC,CASSDRSRPYNEQFF
TRBJ1-1,TRBV20-1,TRBD1,few,TGCAGTGCTAGGGGGACAGGTCAAAAGAACACTGAAGCTTTCTTT,CSARGTGQKNTEAFF
TRBJ2-3,TRBV10-3,.,few,TGTGCCATCAGTGACTCACTCGTGGACACAGATACGCAGTATTTT,CAISDSLVDTDTQYF
TRBJ1-4,TRBV7-6,.,.,TGTGCCAGCAGCTTCCAGGGTGCTAATGAAAAACTGTTTTTT,CASSFQGANEKLFF
TRBJ2-7,TRBV4-1,.,.,TGCGCCAGCAGCGGGGACGGGAAACCCCAACCCTACGAGCAGTACTTC,CASSGDGKPQPYEQYF
TRBJ1-5,TRBV19,.,.,TGTGCCAGTAGCCCGACGGGGGTGAACAATCAGCTCCAGCATTTT,CASSPTGVNNQLQHF
TRBJ1-2,TRBV7-2,.,many,TGTGCCAGCAGCTTAGCGCGGGACACCAATTATGGCTACACCTTC,CASSLARDTNYGYTF
TRBJ1-2,TRBV12-3/TRBV12-4,.,many,TGTGCCAGCAGTTTCGCCGGAGGAGTCTATGGCTACACCTTC,CASSFAGGVYGYTF
TRBJ1-6,TRBV20-1,.,.,TGCAGTGCTCCAGCTGGAGGCGGGAATTCACCCCTCCACTTT,CSAPAGGGNSPLHF
TRBJ1-6,TRBV5-1,.,.,TGCGCCAGCAGCTTTGGCGACAGTCTTAATTCACCCCTCCACTTT,CASSFGDSLNSPLHF
TRBJ1-2,TRBV20-1,TRBD1,few,TGCAGTGCTAGAGATGTGACCGACAGGACCAGGGGGAACTATGGCTACACCTTC,CSARDVTDRTRGNYGYTF
TRBJ2-1,TRBV6-6,TRBD2,.,TGTGCCAGCAGCCCCCTACTCCCAGCGGGGGGCCTATACAATGAGCAGTTCTTC,CASSPLLPAGGLYNEQFF
TRBJ1-5,TRBV28,.,.,TGTGCCAGCAGTTTATCAGGGGCCAAAAGGAGCAATCAGCCCCAGCATTTT,CASSLSGAKRSNQPQHF
TRBJ1-2,TRBV13,.,few,TGTGCCAGCAGCTTGAAGGGCAGGCGGGACTATGGCTACACCTTC,CASSLKGRRDYGYTF
TRBJ1-6,TRBV15,.,.,TGTGCCACCAGTAGAGTCGGAGGCGGCTTTTTAAATTCACCCCTCTACTTT,CATSRVGGGFLNSPLYF
TRBJ1-2,TRBV7-9,.,.,TGTGCCAGCAGCTTAGGGCAGGGATCTAACTATGGCTACACCTTC,CASSLGQGSNYGYTF
TRBJ2-1,TRBV14,.,.,TGTGCCAGTCGAGGTATTTCCTACAATGAGCAGTTCTTC,CASRGISYNEQFF